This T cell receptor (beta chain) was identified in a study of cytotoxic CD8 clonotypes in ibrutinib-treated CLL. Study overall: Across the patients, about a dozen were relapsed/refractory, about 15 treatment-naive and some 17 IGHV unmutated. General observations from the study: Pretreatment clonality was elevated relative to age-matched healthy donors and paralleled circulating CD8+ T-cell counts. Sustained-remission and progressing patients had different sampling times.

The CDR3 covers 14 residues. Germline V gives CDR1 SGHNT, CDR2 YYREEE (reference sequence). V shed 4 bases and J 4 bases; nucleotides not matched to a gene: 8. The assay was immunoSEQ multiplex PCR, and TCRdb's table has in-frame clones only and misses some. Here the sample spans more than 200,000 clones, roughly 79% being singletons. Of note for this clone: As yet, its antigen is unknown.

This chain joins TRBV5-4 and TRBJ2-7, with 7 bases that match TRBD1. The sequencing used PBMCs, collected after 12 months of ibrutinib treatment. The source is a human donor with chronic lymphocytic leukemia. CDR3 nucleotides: TGTGCCAGCAGCAACCGGGACAGCCATTACGAGCAGTACTTC. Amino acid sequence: CASSNRDSHYEQYF.